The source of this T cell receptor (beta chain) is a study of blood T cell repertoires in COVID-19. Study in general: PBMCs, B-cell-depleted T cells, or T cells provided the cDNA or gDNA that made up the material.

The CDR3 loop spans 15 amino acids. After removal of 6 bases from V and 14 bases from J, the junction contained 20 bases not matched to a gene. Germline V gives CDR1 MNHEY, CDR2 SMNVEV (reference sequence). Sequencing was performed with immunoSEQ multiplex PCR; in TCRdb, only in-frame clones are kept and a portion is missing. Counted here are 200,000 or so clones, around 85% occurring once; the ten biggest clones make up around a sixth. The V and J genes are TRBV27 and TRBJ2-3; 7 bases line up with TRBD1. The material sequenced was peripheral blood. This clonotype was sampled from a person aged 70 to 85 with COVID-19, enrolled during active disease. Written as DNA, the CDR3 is TGTGCCAGCAGCCCACCCAACTCCCGACAGGGACGTTGGTATTTT. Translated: CASSPPNSRQGRWYF.